This TCR beta chain was identified in a study of cytomegalovirus exposure and HLA in healthy donors. The PCR employed 60 Vbeta primers together with 13 Jbeta primers. Clones were read by immunoSEQ multiplex PCR, and TCRdb kept only the in-frame ones, dropping some. The sample includes about 70,000 clones, 74% of them seen just once. This receptor was taken from a human donor in good health. Sequences were obtained from PBMCs.

CDR3 sequence (DNA): TGTGCCAGCAGCTTGTTTGAGGAGTACAATGAGCAGTTCTTC. Protein: CASSLFEEYNEQFF. The chain is built from TRBV5-4 and TRBJ2-1; no definite D call. Germline loops: CDR1 SGHNT, CDR2 YYREEE (reference sequence). This CDR3 region has 14 residues. The V end was cut by 1 base, the J end by 4 bases, with 9 bases between.